These 19 T cell receptor beta chains originate from one sample sequenced in a study of shared clonotypes between healthy human individuals. Profiled with immunoSEQ multiplex PCR; TCRdb holds only in-frame clones, not every one. This sample has about 2.2 million clones; roughly 93% occur once, and the top ten carry roughly 1.7%. Naivety among CD8 cells was defined by CD45RO negativity and positive CCR7 selection, thereby excluding terminally differentiated effector memory CD45RA+ cells. The specimen sequenced was naive CD8+ T cells from PBMCs. The source of these receptors is a man aged 18 to 35 in good health. Some clones in this sample may be carry-over from other donors' samples.

This chain connects TRBV18 to TRBJ2-3; the D is unclear. The CDR3 sequence is 15 residues long. The V end was cut by 3 bases, the J end by 2 bases, with 12 bases between. CDR1 is KGHSH, CDR2 LQKENI, per germline. Here the CDR3 reads CASSPRLLVTDTQYF. In nucleotides, the CDR3 is TGTGCCAGCTCACCTCGACTCCTGGTCACAGATACGCAGTATTTT.

Comments on this clone: The same CDR3 also results from other DNA sequences found in this sample. This chain connects TRBV9 to TRBJ1-1; TRBD1 matches at 9 bases. With 0 bases clipped from V and 5 bases from J, the junction kept 2 bases outside the gene matches. Germline CDR1 SGDLS, CDR2 YYNGEE. The CDR3 consists of 14 residues. The CDR3, as DNA: TGTGCCAGCAGCGTAGGGGACAGGGTAACTGAAGCTTTCTTT. Its protein product is CASSVGDRVTEAFF.

The chain is built from TRBV27 and TRBJ2-1; TRBD1 agrees at 7 bases. J lost 8 bases, V lost 1 base, and 20 bases had no gene match. This CDR3 is 19 amino acids long. Germline V gene data show CDR1 as MNHEY and CDR2 as SMNVEV (reference sequence). CDR3 amino acids: CASSLFTPGTVVYADEQFF. In DNA, the CDR3 is TGTGCCAGCAGTTTATTCACCCCTGGGACAGTTGTCTACGCGGATGAGCAGTTCTTC.

V is TRBV28 and J is TRBJ1-1, with a possible D match to TRBD1 (6 bases). Germline CDR1 is MDHEN and CDR2 is SYDVKM. V gave up 2 bases and J gave up 5 bases, with 15 bases separating them. The CDR3 consists of 15 residues. The chain's CDR3 is CASSLIQGGRTEAFF. CDR3 in DNA: TGTGCCAGCAGTTTAATACAGGGAGGTCGGACTGAAGCTTTCTTT.

The chain is built from TRBV19 and TRBJ2-7, with 8 bases fitting TRBD1. The J segment lost 5 bases and the V segment lost 0 bases, leaving 12 bases of the junction unmatched. Per germline, CDR1 LNHDA and CDR2 SQIVND (reference sequence). CDR3 length equals 17 residues. CDR3 coding DNA: TGTGCCAGTAGTATAGAGATTCGGACAGGGTTTTGGAACGAGCAGTACTTC. This encodes CASSIEIRTGFWNEQYF.

V usage is TRBV5-1 and J usage is TRBJ2-7; 9 nucleotides match TRBD1. The CDR3 is 12 amino acids. Trimming took 4 bases from V and 5 from J; bases not matched to a gene: 1. Germline CDR1 is SGHRS and CDR2 is YFSETQ. CDR3 nucleotides: TGCGCCAGCAGCACAGGGGGCCACGAGCAGTACTTC. This translates into CASSTGGHEQYF.

The chain recombines TRBV30 with TRBJ2-2; D gene uncertain. The CDR3 totals 14 residues. Germline V lookup: CDR1 GTSNPN, CDR2 SVGIG (reference sequence). V was shortened by 0 bases and J by 5 bases, with 10 bases between the two germline ends. The CDR3 DNA reads TGTGCCTGGAGTGTAGGGTTCGGTACCGGGGAGCTGTTTTTT. Amino acid sequence: CAWSVGFGTGELFF.

The chain has TRBV9 and TRBJ2-3; 9 bases line up with TRBD2. V lost 4 bases and J lost 5; bases outside the gene matches: 14. The CDR3 runs 17 residues. The V gene's germline CDR1 is SGDLS and CDR2 YYNGEE. CDR3 sequence (DNA): TGTGCCAGCAGCAAGAACCGGGCGGGAGGGCCGGTAGATACGCAGTATTTT. Translation: CASSKNRAGGPVDTQYF.

V is TRBV19 and J is TRBJ2-1; no definite D call. CDR3 size: 14 residues. V lost 3 bases to trimming and J lost 2 bases, with 8 bases between them. Germline V gene lookup returns CDR1 LNHDA and CDR2 SQIVND (reference sequence). Here the CDR3 DNA reads TGTGCCAGTAGTATCGGAAGGGCCTACAATGAGCAGTTCTTC. Amino acid sequence: CASSIGRAYNEQFF.

V is TRBV13 and J is TRBJ2-7; possibly TRBD2 for D (5 bases). Trimming removed 5 bases at V and 5 bases at J, with 10 bases between. This CDR3 is 12 amino acids long. Germline-derived CDR1 and CDR2 are PRHDT and FYEKMQ (reference sequence). The CDR3 region is CASSRTGNEQYF. The CDR3 DNA sequence: TGTGCCAGCAGCCGGACGGGGAACGAGCAGTACTTC.

The chain combines TRBV19 with TRBJ2-3, with D possibly being TRBD1 (6 bases). CDR1 and CDR2 (germline): LNHDA, SQIVND (reference sequence). The CDR3 totals 19 residues. Trimming removed 3 bases at V and 0 bases at J, with 22 bases between. In DNA, the CDR3 is TGTGCCAGTAGTATTAACCGGGACGCAGGGGAATCTAGCACAGATACGCAGTATTTT. Its translation: CASSINRDAGESSTDTQYF. The complete variable domain, with remaining parts taken from reference TRBV19 and TRBJ2-3, reads DGGITQSPKYLFRKEGQNVTLSCEQNLNHDAMYWYRQDPGQGLRLIYYSQIVNDFQKGDIAEGYSVSREKKESFPLTVTSAQKNPTAFYLCASSINRDAGESSTDTQYFGPGTRLTVL.

The table lists this clone with a count of one. The chain joins TRBV4-1 to TRBJ1-2, with a tentative D call TRBD1 (5 bases). This CDR3 comprises 16 residues. The germline V and J ends were trimmed by 3 bases and 2 bases, with 16 bases remaining between them. Germline V CDR1 and CDR2: MGHRA, YSYEKL. CDR3 loop: CASSQVVNRGNYGYTF. Written as DNA, the CDR3 is TGCGCCAGCAGCCAGGTTGTGAACCGGGGGAACTATGGCTACACCTTC.

The chain links TRBV19 to TRBJ2-2; possibly TRBD2 for D (6 bases). Trimming cost V 6 bases and J 3 bases, with 14 bases left between them. This CDR3 has 15 amino acids. The germline CDR1 and CDR2 sequences are LNHDA and SQIVND (reference sequence). CDR3 in DNA: TGTGCCAGTAGCCATGGGTGGGGGGACACCGGGGAGCTGTTTTTT. It yields the protein CASSHGWGDTGELFF.

V and J are TRBV5-8 and TRBJ2-7, with 8 bases identical to TRBD1. The CDR3 totals 12 residues. V was clipped by 6 bases and J by 3 bases; unmatched bases: 2. From germline, CDR1 is SGHTS and CDR2 YDEGEE. CDR3 residues: CASNGQGYEQYF. CDR3 DNA sequence: TGTGCCAGCAACGGACAGGGCTACGAGCAGTACTTC.

This clone was seen only once. V usage is TRBV5-1 and J usage is TRBJ2-3; D not resolved. V lost 4 bases to trimming and J lost 3 bases, with 9 bases between them. The CDR3 has 13 residues. CDR1 and CDR2 (germline): SGHRS, YFSETQ. The chain's CDR3 is CASSPRRTDTQYF. The DNA of the CDR3 is TGCGCCAGCAGCCCAAGGCGGACAGATACGCAGTATTTT.

This clone was detected only once. The gene calls are TRBV7-2 and TRBJ2-1; D not certain. With 1 base removed from V and 8 bases from J, the gap between germline ends came to 15 bases. CDR3 length: 15 amino acids. CDR1 SGHTA and CDR2 FQGNSA come from the germline V gene. CDR3 loop: CASSLVGLLGDEQFF. CDR3 nucleotide sequence: TGTGCCAGCAGCTTAGTAGGTTTGTTGGGCGATGAGCAGTTCTTC.

The chain couples TRBV27 to TRBJ1-1; D remains unclear. The V end lost 6 bases, the J end lost 3 bases, and 11 bases lay between the germline ends. Germline CDR1 and CDR2: MNHEY and SMNVEV (reference sequence). This CDR3 spans 13 amino acids. In DNA form, the CDR3 reads TGTGCCAGCAGCCCGGGGATGCACACTGAAGCTTTCTTT. It translates to CASSPGMHTEAFF.

V is TRBV5-6 and J is TRBJ1-1, with 8 bases aligning to TRBD1. V dropped 4 bases and J dropped 3; count of bases not matched to a gene: 8. The germline CDR1 and CDR2 sequences are SGHDT and YYEEEE. The CDR3 totals 15 residues. CDR3 amino acids: CASSQPTGVDTEAFF. Written as DNA, the CDR3 is TGTGCCAGCAGCCAACCGACAGGGGTAGACACTGAAGCTTTCTTT.

Note on this clone: Germline is not matched at one junction end, which may reflect a read error. This chain links TRBV7-3 with TRBJ2-7, with unresolved D. Germline assignment: CDR1 SGHTA and CDR2 FQGTGA. The CDR3 contains 15 residues. CDR3 sequence (DNA): TGTGCCAGCCGCTTTAGTAGGCGGCGGTTATTGGAGCAGTACTTC. Translation gives CASRFSRRRLLEQYF. The full variable domain, with the rest looked up from reference TRBV7-3 and TRBJ2-7, is GAGVSQTPSNKVTEKGKYVELRCDPISGHTALYWYRQSLGQGPEFLIYFQGTGAADDSGLPNDRFFAVRPEGSVSTLKIQRTERGDSAVYLCASRFSRRRLLEQYFGPGTRLTVT.